Listed below are T cell receptor beta chains from one sample, sequenced in a study of T cells expressing NK-cell markers. With the 5' RACE reads reprocessed, TCRdb shows one record per CDR3 protein and no DNA. The sample table includes about 460,000 distinct CDR3 sequences. Sample: blood T cells: a sorted CD56 or NKG2C T cell subset, CD4+ or CD8+ T cells, or bulk PBMC T cells (not recorded which). Receptors were obtained from a woman between 45 and 60 years old in good health. The CDR3 runs from the conserved cysteine through the conserved F or W.

v_call: TRBV7-2
j_call: TRBJ2-1
cdr3_aa: CASSLPGRWYNEQFF

v_call: TRBV9
j_call: TRBJ1-2
cdr3_aa: CASSLDFYGYTF

v_call: TRBV12-3/TRBV12-4
j_call: TRBJ1-1
cdr3_aa: CASSATGILTEAFF

v_call: TRBV5-1
j_call: TRBJ1-2
cdr3_aa: CASARDRGYGYTF

v_call: TRBV5-5
j_call: TRBJ1-1
cdr3_aa: CASSLGTGSPLGEAFF

v_call: TRBV7-9
j_call: TRBJ2-2
cdr3_aa: CASRAVALSTGELFF

v_call: TRBV6-6
j_call: TRBJ2-1
cdr3_aa: CASSYSTGNEQFF

v_call: TRBV9
j_call: TRBJ2-1
cdr3_aa: CASSVISAPYNEQFF

v_call: TRBV6-6
j_call: TRBJ2-1
cdr3_aa: CASSYVRWQFF

v_call: TRBV5-1
j_call: TRBJ2-1
cdr3_aa: CASSDPGRWTNEQFF

v_call: TRBV29-1
j_call: TRBJ2-2
cdr3_aa: CSAGLLNTGELFF

v_call: TRBV15
j_call: TRBJ1-1
cdr3_aa: CAVADLTGRAFF

v_call: TRBV20-1
j_call: TRBJ1-1
cdr3_aa: CSADPGGMNTEAFF

v_call: TRBV7-6
j_call: TRBJ2-3
cdr3_aa: CASSLGTSLFDTQYF

v_call: TRBV9
j_call: TRBJ2-7
cdr3_aa: CASSVDPTGFDEQYF

v_call: TRBV25-1
j_call: TRBJ2-1
cdr3_aa: CASSEFQINEQFF

v_call: TRBV9
j_call: TRBJ2-2
cdr3_aa: CASSGTGATGELFF

v_call: TRBV6-5
j_call: TRBJ2-1
cdr3_aa: CASSPSGARYYNEQFF

v_call: TRBV6-5
j_call: TRBJ2-3
cdr3_aa: CASSTGGSTSTDTQYF

v_call: TRBV5-1
j_call: TRBJ2-5
cdr3_aa: CASKLPTGGRETQYF

v_call: TRBV3-1
j_call: TRBJ1-1
cdr3_aa: CASSPARWGYTEAFF

v_call: TRBV10-3
j_call: TRBJ2-3
cdr3_aa: CAISEQLTTDTQYF

v_call: TRBV5-1
j_call: TRBJ1-1
cdr3_aa: CASSLAIHKNTEAFF

v_call: TRBV29-1
j_call: TRBJ1-3
cdr3_aa: CSVVPGSSGNTIYF

v_call: TRBV5-1
j_call: TRBJ1-1
cdr3_aa: CASSSWGNAKGYTEAFF

v_call: TRBV12-3/TRBV12-4
j_call: TRBJ1-1
cdr3_aa: CASKWGAGNTEAFF

v_call: TRBV24-1
j_call: TRBJ2-1
cdr3_aa: CATSDLASGTPYEQFF

v_call: TRBV20-1
j_call: TRBJ2-5
cdr3_aa: CSGRKRELLETQYF

v_call: TRBV5-1
j_call: TRBJ1-2
cdr3_aa: CASSFGGPGKGNYGYTF

v_call: TRBV29-1
j_call: TRBJ1-2
cdr3_aa: CSAQITGFNYGYTF

v_call: TRBV20-1
j_call: TRBJ2-1
cdr3_aa: CSARGNRGGLNEQFF

v_call: TRBV14
j_call: TRBJ2-1
cdr3_aa: CASSQPLAGFLPSSYNEQFF

v_call: TRBV5-1
j_call: TRBJ2-1
cdr3_aa: CASSLEDNFFSYNEQFF

v_call: TRBV6-5
j_call: TRBJ1-5
cdr3_aa: CASSYVGGNQPQHF

v_call: TRBV12-3/TRBV12-4
j_call: TRBJ1-1
cdr3_aa: CASTQGDGDTEAFF

v_call: TRBV13
j_call: TRBJ1-4
cdr3_aa: CASSLGRLTTNEKLFF

v_call: TRBV5-1
j_call: TRBJ2-3
cdr3_aa: CASSLGSGRGVADTQYF

v_call: TRBV10-3
j_call: TRBJ2-6
cdr3_aa: CAISESGGDGSFGANVLTF

v_call: TRBV10-3
j_call: TRBJ1-6
cdr3_aa: CAIRTGQGAINSPLHF

v_call: TRBV7-2
j_call: TRBJ2-5
cdr3_aa: CASSSFLTYVKEETQYF

v_call: TRBV6-5
j_call: TRBJ2-2
cdr3_aa: CASSWVTGELFF

v_call: TRBV11-2
j_call: TRBJ1-5
cdr3_aa: CASSNGQTSNQPQHF

v_call: TRBV7-2
j_call: TRBJ2-1
cdr3_aa: CASSLDTGTGMGNEQFF

v_call: TRBV7-9
j_call: TRBJ1-6
cdr3_aa: CASSARQGGNSPLHF

v_call: TRBV4-2
j_call: TRBJ2-1
cdr3_aa: CASSPTGPGADNEQFF

v_call: TRBV18
j_call: TRBJ2-2
cdr3_aa: CASSQNRIANTGELFF

v_call: TRBV4-2
j_call: TRBJ1-3
cdr3_aa: CASSQEVYGNTIYF

v_call: TRBV7-2
j_call: TRBJ1-6
cdr3_aa: CASSLAQVYSPLHF

v_call: TRBV10-3
j_call: TRBJ2-5
cdr3_aa: CAIGGTTRLAEMETQYF

v_call: TRBV5-1
j_call: TRBJ1-6
cdr3_aa: CASTPGAVEGSPLHF

v_call: TRBV12-3/TRBV12-4
j_call: TRBJ1-1
cdr3_aa: CASSLSRGRMNTEAFF

v_call: TRBV12-3/TRBV12-4
j_call: TRBJ1-1
cdr3_aa: CASTPRRVTEAFF